This TCR beta chain was identified during a study of cytomegalovirus exposure and HLA in healthy donors. Study-wide points: Presence/absence analyses rested on an assumption that sequencing depth was roughly uniform across donors. Rates of TCR association differed by HLA locus in a later analysis, with DRB1 highest and HLA-C lowest.

Primers for the PCR totalled 60 Vbeta and 13 Jbeta. Clones were sequenced by immunoSEQ multiplex PCR, and TCRdb holds only the in-frame ones, with some missing. The sample lists roughly 180,000 clones, approximately 85% occurring once. Germline V gene data show CDR1 as LNHDA and CDR2 as SQIVND (reference sequence). The CDR3 is 14 amino acids. V dropped 6 bases and J dropped 2; count of bases not matched to a gene: 6. About this clone itself: Its antigen remains unidentified.

This chain joins TRBV19 and TRBJ1-2, with 7 bases matching TRBD1. Sequenced sample: PBMCs. This TCR derives from a man aged 18 to 29 in good health and CMV-seropositive. The CDR3 region has the DNA TGTGCCAGTAGCGACAGGGTGTTAAACTATGGCTACACCTTC. It is translated as CASSDRVLNYGYTF.